This T cell receptor gamma chain was identified during a study of γδ T cells in repeated Plasmodium falciparum infection. In the study overall: Timepoints: baseline, immediately before selected infections, and 21 days after every infection. Malian samples came from no-transmission periods or across acute febrile malaria episodes.

Gammadelta T cells were flow-sorted from PBMC into Vgamma9/Vdelta2+ and Vdelta2-negative populations for bulk analysis. This CDR3 is 18 amino acids long. CDR1 and CDR2 from the germline V gene are GITISATS and ISYDGTV (reference sequence). The junction had 11 bases not matched to a gene; V was cut back by 3 bases and J by 6 bases. TCRdb re-called the multiplex PCR reads with CATT. In the table there are around 14,000 gamma-chain clones, about 1.5% of which are singletons. This clone is medium-sized. Other DNA sequences in the same sample also yield this CDR3. Sequencing was done on a sample of gamma-delta T cells from blood. The chain recombines TRGV9 with TRGJP. The clonotype comes from a pool of human donors (malaria-infected and uninfected, not separated). Written as DNA, the CDR3 is TGTGCCTTGTGGGAGCCCCGCCATGGAGAGTTGGGCAAAAAAATCAAGGTATTT. Protein product: CALWEPRHGELGKKIKVF.